This T cell receptor beta chain was sequenced for a study of OX40 agonist ivuxolimab in advanced cancers. In terms of the full investigation: The costimulatory receptor OX40 (CD134) was targeted by ivuxolimab, a fully human IgG2 agonistic monoclonal antibody. Prior anti-PD-1, anti-PD-L1 or anti-CTLA-4 therapy was permitted, and 40% of dose-escalation patients had received checkpoint inhibitors. Intravenous ivuxolimab was administered to patients every 2 weeks at six dose levels: 0.01, 0.1, 0.3, 1.5, 3 and 10 mg/kg. Of the approximately 54 dose-escalation patients, hepatocellular carcinoma was present in some 19, melanoma in roughly 15, renal cell carcinoma in 9 and head and neck cancer in 9. The monotherapy dose-escalation portion (N ≈ 56 patients) of the phase I ivuxolimab trial is reported in the paper. In the dose-escalation cohort, roughly 80% of patients were male, and the mean age was approximately 60 years, with a range of about 23 to 85. Peripheral TCRbeta sequencing aimed to test whether ivuxolimab altered TCR sequence diversity and caused clonal T-cell expansion. Partial responses occurred in three dose-escalation patients: two with cutaneous melanoma and one with hepatocellular carcinoma. General findings and caveats noted by the study authors: Which antigens the clonally expanded peripheral T cells were specific for was not determined. Low levels of normalized T-cell clonal expansion were also seen in some patients who did not respond. After ivuxolimab, CD8+ T cells had more expanded clones than CD4+ T cells on average. At doses of 0.1 to 3.0 mg/kg, clonal expansion of both CD4+ and CD8+ T cells in blood was seen between baseline and week 6. In partial responders in the 0.1-3.0 mg/kg groups, normalized peripheral clonal expansion was found to be among the lowest, especially among CD8+ T cells.

As concerns this clone: Its antigen is not yet known. Base quality data are lacking; no much larger clone is found one base away.

Genomic DNA was isolated from the sorted cells so that the TCRbeta CDR3 region could be sequenced. The immunoSEQ Assay was used to sequence the TCRbeta CDR3 regions. TCRdb holds this immuneACCESS table with in-frame rearrangements only. Some clones are missing; in checked studies, unresolved V genes explain under half, and the rest has no known cause. This sample comprises 70,000 to 85,000 clones, 88% of them detected only once. The ten largest account for under 1.1% of the sample. The trial excluded patients who had a history of autoimmune disease or who were on systemic immunosuppression. Peripheral blood for TCR sequencing was collected from all dose cohorts at baseline, on cycle 4 day 1, and on cycle 7 day 1. Samples came from an open-label, multicenter, first-in-human phase I dose-escalation trial of ivuxolimab. Adults with locally advanced or metastatic melanoma, renal cell carcinoma, hepatocellular carcinoma or head and neck squamous cell carcinoma were enrolled in the trial. Before TCR sequencing, CD4+ T cells and CD8+ T cells were sorted from peripheral blood as separate populations.

The CDR3, cysteine through phenylalanine, is 13 amino acids long. The only DNA kept is the CDR3, 39 bases in frame from the first base. Trimming removed 6 bases from V and 8 bases from J, leaving 13 bases between the germline ends. The germline V gene encodes CDR1 MNHEY and CDR2 SMNVEV (reference sequence). This clonotype originated in an adult with an advanced solid tumor such as melanoma, head and neck, liver or kidney cancer. The sequences come from CD4+ or CD8+ T cells sorted from blood, collected in a trial of the OX40 agonist ivuxolimab. The chain is made from TRBV27 and TRBJ1-4, with no confident D gene call. The bases are TGTGCCAGCAGGCGCGCGGTATCGGAAAAACTGTTTTTT. This yields the protein CASRRAVSEKLFF.